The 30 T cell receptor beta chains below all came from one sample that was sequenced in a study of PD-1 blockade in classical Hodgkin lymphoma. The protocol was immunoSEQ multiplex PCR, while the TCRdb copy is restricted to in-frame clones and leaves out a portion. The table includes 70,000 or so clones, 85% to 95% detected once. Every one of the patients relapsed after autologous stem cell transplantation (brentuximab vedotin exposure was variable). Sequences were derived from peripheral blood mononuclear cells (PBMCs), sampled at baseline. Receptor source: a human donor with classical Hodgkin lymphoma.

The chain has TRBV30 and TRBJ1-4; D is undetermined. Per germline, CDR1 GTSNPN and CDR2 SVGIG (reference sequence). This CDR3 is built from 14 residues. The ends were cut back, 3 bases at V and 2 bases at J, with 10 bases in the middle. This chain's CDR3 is CAWSATITNEKLFF. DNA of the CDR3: TGTGCCTGGAGCGCGACTATTACTAATGAAAAACTGTTTTTT.

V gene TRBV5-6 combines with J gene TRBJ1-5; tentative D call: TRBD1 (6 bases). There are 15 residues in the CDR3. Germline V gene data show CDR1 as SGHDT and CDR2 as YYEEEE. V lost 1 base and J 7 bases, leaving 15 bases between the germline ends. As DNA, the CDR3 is TGTGCCAGCAGCTTGTGGCCAGGGGTGTTGCAGCCCCAGCATTTT. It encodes CASSLWPGVLQPQHF.

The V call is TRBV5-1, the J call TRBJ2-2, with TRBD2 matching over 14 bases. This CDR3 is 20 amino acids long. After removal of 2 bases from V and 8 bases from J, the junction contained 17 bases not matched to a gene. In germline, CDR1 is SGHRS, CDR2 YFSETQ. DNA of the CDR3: TGCGCCAGCAGCTTTGGTCGTCAGGCCGGGACTAGCGGGAGAGGTGGGGAGCTGTTTTTT. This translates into CASSFGRQAGTSGRGGELFF.

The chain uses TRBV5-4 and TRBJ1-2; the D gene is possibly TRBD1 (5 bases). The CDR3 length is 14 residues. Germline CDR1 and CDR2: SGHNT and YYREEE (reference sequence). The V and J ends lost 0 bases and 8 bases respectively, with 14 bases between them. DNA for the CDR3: TGTGCCAGCAGCTTGGCCGGGGCAGGGTTGGGCTACACCTTC. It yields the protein CASSLAGAGLGYTF.

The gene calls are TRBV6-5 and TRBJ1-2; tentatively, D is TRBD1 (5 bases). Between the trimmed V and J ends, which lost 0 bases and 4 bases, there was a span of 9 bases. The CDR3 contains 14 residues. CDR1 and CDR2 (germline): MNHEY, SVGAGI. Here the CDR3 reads CASSYSRTSYGYTF. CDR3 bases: TGTGCCAGCAGTTACTCTAGGACAAGCTATGGCTACACCTTC.

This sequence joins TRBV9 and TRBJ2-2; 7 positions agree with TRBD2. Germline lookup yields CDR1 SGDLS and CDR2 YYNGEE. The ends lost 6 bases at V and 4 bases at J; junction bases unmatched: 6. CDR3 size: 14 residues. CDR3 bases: TGTGCCAGCACCGGACTAGTTTCCACCGGGGAGCTGTTTTTT. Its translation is CASTGLVSTGELFF. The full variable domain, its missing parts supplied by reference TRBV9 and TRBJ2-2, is DSGVTQTPKHLITATGQRVTLRCSPRSGDLSVYWYQQSLDQGLQFLIQYYNGEERAKGNILERFSAQQFPDLHSELNLSSLELGDSALYFCASTGLVSTGELFFGEGSRLTVL.

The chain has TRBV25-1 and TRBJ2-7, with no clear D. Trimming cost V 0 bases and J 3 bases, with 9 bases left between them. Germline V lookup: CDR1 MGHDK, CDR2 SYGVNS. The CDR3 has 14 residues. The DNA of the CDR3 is TGTGCCAGCAGTGAATATAAGCAGGTCTACGAGCAGTACTTC. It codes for CASSEYKQVYEQYF.

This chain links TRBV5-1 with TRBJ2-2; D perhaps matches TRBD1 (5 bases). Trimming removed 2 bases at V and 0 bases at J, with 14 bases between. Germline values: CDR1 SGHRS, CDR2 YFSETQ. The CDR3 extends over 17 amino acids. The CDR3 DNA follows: TGCGCCAGCAGCTTACAACCCCCAGGGTCGAACACCGGGGAGCTGTTTTTT. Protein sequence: CASSLQPPGSNTGELFF.

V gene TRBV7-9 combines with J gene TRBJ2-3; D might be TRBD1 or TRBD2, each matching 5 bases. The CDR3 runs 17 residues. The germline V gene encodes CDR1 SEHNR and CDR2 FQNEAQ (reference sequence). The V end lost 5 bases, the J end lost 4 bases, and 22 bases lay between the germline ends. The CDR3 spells CASSPNAGSRGADTQYF. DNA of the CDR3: TGTGCCAGCAGCCCCAACGCCGGGTCGCGAGGGGCAGATACGCAGTATTTT.

The CDR3 DNA reads TGTGCCAGCAGTCCCCGGGTGCTCTGGGGCCCAGACACTGAAGCTTTCTTT. Protein sequence: CASSPRVLWGPDTEAFF. V and J are TRBV27 and TRBJ1-1; D possibly corresponds to TRBD1 (5 bases). Trimming pared 5 bases from V and 3 bases from J, leaving 22 bases between. Germline V CDR1 and CDR2: MNHEY, SMNVEV (reference sequence). This CDR3 has 17 amino acids.

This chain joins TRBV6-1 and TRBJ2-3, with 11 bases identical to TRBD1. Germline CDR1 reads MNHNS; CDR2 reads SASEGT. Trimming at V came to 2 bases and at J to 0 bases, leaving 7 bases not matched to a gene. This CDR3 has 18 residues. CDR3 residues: CASSETLGDRGSTDTQYF. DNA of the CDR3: TGTGCCAGCAGTGAAACCCTAGGGGACAGGGGGAGCACAGATACGCAGTATTTT.

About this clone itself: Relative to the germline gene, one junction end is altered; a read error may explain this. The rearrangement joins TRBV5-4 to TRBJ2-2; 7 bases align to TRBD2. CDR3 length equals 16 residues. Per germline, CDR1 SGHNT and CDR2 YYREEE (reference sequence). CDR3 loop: CASSLGGGVGTGELFF. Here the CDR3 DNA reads TGTGCCAGCAGCCTCGGTGGGGGGGTCGGCACCGGGGAACTGTTTTTT.

CDR3 sequence (DNA): TGCGCCAGCAGCCAAGGGCTAGCGGGATATCTTGAGCAGTTCTTC. This encodes CASSQGLAGYLEQFF. The V and J genes are TRBV4-3 and TRBJ2-1, with 9 bases aligning to TRBD2. The trim removed 1 base at V and 9 bases at J, leaving 7 bases unmatched. The CDR3 length is 15 residues. Per the germline V gene, CDR1 is LGHNA and CDR2 is YSLEER.

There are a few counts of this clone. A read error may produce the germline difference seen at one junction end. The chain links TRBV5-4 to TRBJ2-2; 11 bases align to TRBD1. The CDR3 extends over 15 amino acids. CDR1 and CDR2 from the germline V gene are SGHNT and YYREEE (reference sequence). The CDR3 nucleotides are TGTGCCAGCACCTTGGACAGGGGGCCTACCGGGGAGCTGTTTTTT. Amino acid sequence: CASTLDRGPTGELFF.

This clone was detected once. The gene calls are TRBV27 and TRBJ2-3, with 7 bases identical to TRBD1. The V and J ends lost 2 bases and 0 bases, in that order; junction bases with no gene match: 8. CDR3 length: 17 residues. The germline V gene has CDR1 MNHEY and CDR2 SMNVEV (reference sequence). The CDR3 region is CASSLIGTDPSTDTQYF. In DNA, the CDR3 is TGTGCCAGCAGTTTAATTGGGACAGACCCTAGCACAGATACGCAGTATTTT.

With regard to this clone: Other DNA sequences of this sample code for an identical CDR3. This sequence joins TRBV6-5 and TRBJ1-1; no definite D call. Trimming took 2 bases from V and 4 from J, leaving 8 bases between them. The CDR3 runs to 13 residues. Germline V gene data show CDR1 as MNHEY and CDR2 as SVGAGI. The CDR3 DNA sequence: TGTGCCAGCAGTTACGGGCAGACCACTGAAGCTTTCTTT. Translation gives CASSYGQTTEAFF.

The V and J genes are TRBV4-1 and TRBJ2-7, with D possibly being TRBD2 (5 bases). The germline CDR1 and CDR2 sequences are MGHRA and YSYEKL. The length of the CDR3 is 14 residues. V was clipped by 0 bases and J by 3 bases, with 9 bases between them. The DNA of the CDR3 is TGCGCCAGCAGCCAAGAGTCTAGCCGCTACGAGCAGTACTTC. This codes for CASSQESSRYEQYF.

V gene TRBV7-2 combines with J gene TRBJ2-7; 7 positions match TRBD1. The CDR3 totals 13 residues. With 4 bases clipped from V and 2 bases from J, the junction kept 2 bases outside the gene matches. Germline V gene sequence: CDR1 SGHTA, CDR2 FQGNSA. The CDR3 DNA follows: TGTGCCAGCAGCTCAACAGGGGCCTACGAGCAGTACTTC. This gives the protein CASSSTGAYEQYF.

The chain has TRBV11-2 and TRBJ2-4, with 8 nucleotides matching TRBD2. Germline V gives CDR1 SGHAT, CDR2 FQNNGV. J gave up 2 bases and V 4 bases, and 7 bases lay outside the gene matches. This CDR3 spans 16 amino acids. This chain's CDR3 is CASSSLAGSTKNIQYF. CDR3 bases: TGTGCCAGCAGCTCCTTAGCGGGAAGTACCAAAAACATTCAGTACTTC.

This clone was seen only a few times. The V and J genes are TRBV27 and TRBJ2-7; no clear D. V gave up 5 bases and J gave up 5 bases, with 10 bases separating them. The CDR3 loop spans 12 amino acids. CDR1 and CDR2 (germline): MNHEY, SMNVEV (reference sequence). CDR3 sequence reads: CASSLPWDEQYF. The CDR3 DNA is TGTGCCAGCAGTCTCCCCTGGGACGAGCAGTACTTC.

CDR3 DNA sequence: TGTGCCAGCAGTTATTCCACGTACGAGCAGTACTTC. This codes for CASSYSTYEQYF. V and J are TRBV6-5 and TRBJ2-7; no clear D gene. This CDR3 is 12 amino acids long. V was pared by 3 bases and J by 4 bases, with 7 bases between. Germline V CDR1 and CDR2: MNHEY, SVGAGI.

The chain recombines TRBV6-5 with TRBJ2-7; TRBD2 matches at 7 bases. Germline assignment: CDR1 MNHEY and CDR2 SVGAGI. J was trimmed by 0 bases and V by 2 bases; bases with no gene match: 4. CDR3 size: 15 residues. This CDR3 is CASSYRSGTSYEQYF. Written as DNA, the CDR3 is TGTGCCAGCAGTTACCGAAGCGGGACCTCCTACGAGCAGTACTTC.

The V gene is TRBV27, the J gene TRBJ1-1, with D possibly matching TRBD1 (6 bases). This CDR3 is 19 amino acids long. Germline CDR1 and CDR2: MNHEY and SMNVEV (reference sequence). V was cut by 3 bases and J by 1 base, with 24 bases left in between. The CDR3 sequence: CASSLIALSGAVRNTEAFF. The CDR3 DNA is TGTGCCAGCAGTTTGATTGCTTTGTCGGGGGCGGTTAGGAACACTGAAGCTTTCTTT.

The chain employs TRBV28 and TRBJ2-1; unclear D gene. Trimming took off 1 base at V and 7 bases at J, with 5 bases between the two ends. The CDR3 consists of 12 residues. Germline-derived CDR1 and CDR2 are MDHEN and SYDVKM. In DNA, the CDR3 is TGTGCCAGCAGTTTATCTTGGAATGAGCAGTTCTTC. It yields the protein CASSLSWNEQFF.

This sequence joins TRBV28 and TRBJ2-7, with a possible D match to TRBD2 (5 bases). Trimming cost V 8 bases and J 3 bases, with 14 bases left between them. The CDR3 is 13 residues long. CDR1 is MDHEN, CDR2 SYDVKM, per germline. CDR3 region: CASLSGRNYEQYF. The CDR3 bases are TGTGCCAGCCTAAGCGGTAGGAACTACGAGCAGTACTTC.

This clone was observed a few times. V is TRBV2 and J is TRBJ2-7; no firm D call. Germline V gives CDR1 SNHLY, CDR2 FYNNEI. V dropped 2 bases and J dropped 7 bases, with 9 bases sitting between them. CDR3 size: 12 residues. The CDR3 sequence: CASSEILREQYF. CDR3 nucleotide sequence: TGTGCCAGCAGTGAAATATTGCGGGAGCAGTACTTC.

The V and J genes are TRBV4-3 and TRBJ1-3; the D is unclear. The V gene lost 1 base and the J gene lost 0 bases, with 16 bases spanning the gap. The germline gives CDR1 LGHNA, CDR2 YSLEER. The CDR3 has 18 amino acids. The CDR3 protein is CASSQVSLMEVSGNTIYF. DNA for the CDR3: TGCGCCAGCAGCCAAGTCAGTCTGATGGAGGTCTCTGGAAACACCATATATTTT.

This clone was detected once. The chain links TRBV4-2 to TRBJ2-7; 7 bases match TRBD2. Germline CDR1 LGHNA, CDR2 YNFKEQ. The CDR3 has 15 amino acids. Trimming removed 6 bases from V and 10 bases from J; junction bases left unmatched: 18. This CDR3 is CASSLGTTGPPEQYF. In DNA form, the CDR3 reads TGTGCCAGCAGTCTAGGGACTACGGGTCCGCCGGAACAGTACTTC.

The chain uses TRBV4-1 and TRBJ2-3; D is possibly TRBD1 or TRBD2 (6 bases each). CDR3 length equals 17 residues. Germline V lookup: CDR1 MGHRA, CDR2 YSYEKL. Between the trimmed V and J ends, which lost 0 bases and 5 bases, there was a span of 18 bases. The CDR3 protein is CASSQDRRRGDIDTQYF. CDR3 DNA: TGCGCCAGCAGCCAAGATAGGAGGAGGGGGGATATAGATACGCAGTATTTT.

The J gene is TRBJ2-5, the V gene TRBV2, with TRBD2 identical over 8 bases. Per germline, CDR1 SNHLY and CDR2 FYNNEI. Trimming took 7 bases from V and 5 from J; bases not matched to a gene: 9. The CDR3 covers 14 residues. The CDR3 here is CASTGLVGFETQYF. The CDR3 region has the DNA TGTGCCAGCACGGGACTAGTGGGCTTTGAGACCCAGTACTTC.